The 22 T cell receptor beta chains given below trace back to one sample, sequenced in a study of blood T cells in healthy people across ages. The second PCR ran about 6 to 11 cycles with a sample-barcoded 5' primer and J-beta primers. TCRdb reprocessed the 5' RACE reads with MiXCR, giving one entry per CDR3 protein. Of about 1.6 million distinct CDR3 sequences detected, about 31% appear once; the ten largest clones hold about 10%. The sequenced sample was blood. The receptors come from a woman younger than 45 in good health.

This chain uses TRBV6-6 with TRBJ2-1, with TRBD2 as a possible D gene (7 bases). CDR3 size: 14 residues. Trimming stripped 11 bases from V and 7 bases from J, with 21 bases between. Germline V gene lookup returns CDR1 MNHNY and CDR2 SVGAGI (reference sequence). Here the CDR3 DNA reads TGTGCCGTCGGCGTGGGGGGGGCAAGGAATGAGCAGTTCTTC. Encoded protein: CAVGVGGARNEQFF.

J is TRBJ1-5 and V is TRBV10-3; 7 bases agree with TRBD1. The V and J ends lost 2 bases and 7 bases, in that order; junction bases with no gene match: 8. The germline CDR1 and CDR2 sequences are ENHRY and SYGVKD. CDR3 size: 15 residues. The CDR3: CAISEGGGGRQPQHF. CDR3 DNA: TGTGCCATCAGTGAGGGAGGGGGCGGCCGGCAGCCCCAGCATTTT.

This chain connects TRBV6-2 or TRBV6-3 to TRBJ1-5, with 10 bases that match TRBD1. Germline CDR1 MNHEY, CDR2 SVGEGT. The CDR3 is 16 residues long. The V and J ends lost 0 bases and 7 bases, in that order; junction bases with no gene match: 6. Written as DNA, the CDR3 is TGTGCCAGCAGTTACTCGACGGGGACAGGGGACCAGCCCCAGCATTTT. This codes for CASSYSTGTGDQPQHF.

The V and J genes are TRBV29-1 and TRBJ1-2, with D unclear. Germline assignment: CDR1 SQVTM and CDR2 ANQGSEA. V shed 1 base and J shed 7 bases, with 16 bases lying between them. This CDR3 contains 14 residues. In nucleotides, the CDR3 is TGCAGCGTTGAAGTTTCCGCGAGAGGGTGTGGCTACACCTTC. Residues: CSVEVSARGCGYTF.

This clonotype came up many times. One end of the junction is discordant with germline, which a read error may explain. The rearrangement uses TRBV3-1 and TRBJ2-1, with 9 bases that match TRBD1. This CDR3 has 16 residues. Germline loops: CDR1 LGHDT, CDR2 YNNKEL (reference sequence). The CDR3 nucleotides are TGCGCCAGCAGCTTAGGGGGGACAGGGTCCTACAATGAGCAGTTCTTC. Translation gives CASSLGGTGSYNEQFF.

The chain employs TRBV7-2 and TRBJ1-2, with D perhaps TRBD1 (5 bases). CDR1 SGHTA and CDR2 FQGNSA come from the germline V gene. The CDR3 sequence is 13 residues long. V was cut by 5 bases and J by 8 bases, with 15 bases left in between. The CDR3 is CASSRGTVDGYTF. The CDR3 DNA reads as TGTGCCAGCAGCCGAGGGACGGTAGACGGCTACACCTTC.

The sample holds many counts of this clonotype. The V gene is TRBV24-1, the J gene TRBJ2-5; 8 nucleotides line up with TRBD1. V lost 6 bases and J lost 4; bases outside the gene matches: 3. This CDR3 is 13 amino acids long. Germline loops: CDR1 KGHDR, CDR2 SFDVKD. In nucleotides, the CDR3 is TGTGCCACCAGTCCAGGGGGCGCAGAGACCCAGTACTTC. This codes for CATSPGGAETQYF.

This clonotype was observed once. CDR3 in DNA: TGTGCCAGCAGCAGGACAGTTTGGGAGACCCAGTACTTC. It translates to CASSRTVWETQYF. The chain employs TRBV14 and TRBJ2-5; possible D gene TRBD1, 6 bases. V lost 5 bases, J lost 5 bases, and 12 bases lay in between. CDR1 is SGHDN and CDR2 is FVKESK in the germline V gene. CDR3 length equals 13 residues.

This clonotype was observed a handful of times. The chain carries TRBV29-1 and TRBJ2-5; 12 bases align to TRBD2. The CDR3 has 14 amino acids. The J segment lost 4 bases and the V segment lost 6 bases, leaving 6 bases of the junction unmatched. Germline CDR1 and CDR2: SQVTM and ANQGSEA. The CDR3 region has the DNA TGCAGCGTCGCGACTAGCGGGGGACCAGAGACCCAGTACTTC. Translating it yields CSVATSGGPETQYF.

The chain has TRBV5-1 and TRBJ2-7, with 8 positions matching TRBD2. The germline gives CDR1 SGHRS, CDR2 YFSETQ. The CDR3 spans 17 residues. Unmatched junction bases numbered 15, after V lost 4 bases and J lost 3 bases. The CDR3 loop is CASSNGRRTSRNYEQYF. CDR3 nucleotide sequence: TGCGCCAGCAGCAATGGTCGCCGGACTAGCAGGAACTACGAGCAGTACTTC.

This clonotype was observed a single time. The genes are TRBV12-3 or TRBV12-4 and TRBJ1-2; TRBD1 matches at 10 bases. The V gene end was trimmed by 4 bases and the J gene end by 0 bases; junction bases not matched to a gene: 17. This CDR3 is 20 amino acids long. CDR3 in amino acids: CASSSSPGTGDLYSNYGYTF. The CDR3 DNA reads TGTGCCAGCAGTTCCTCTCCCGGGACAGGGGATTTGTACTCTAACTATGGCTACACCTTC.

This clonotype was seen only a few times. The chain employs TRBV13 and TRBJ2-4; D tentatively fits TRBD1 or TRBD2 (6 bases each). The CDR3 consists of 18 residues. Per the germline V gene, CDR1 is PRHDT and CDR2 is FYEKMQ (reference sequence). V was shortened by 3 bases and J by 0 bases, with 18 bases between the two germline ends. CDR3 sequence reads: CASSLGGAIRLAKNIQYF. The DNA for the CDR3 is TGTGCCAGCAGCTTGGGGGGCGCGATTAGACTAGCCAAAAACATTCAGTACTTC.

V usage is TRBV6-6 and J usage is TRBJ2-7, with TRBD2 matching 10 bases. The J call could be wrong; TRBJ2-5 is a better fit for the DNA end. The CDR3 is 15 residues long. Germline CDR1 and CDR2: MNHNY and SVGAGI (reference sequence). The CDR3 loop is CASKPSGGASETQYF. The CDR3 DNA is TGTGCCAGCAAACCAAGCGGGGGGGCCTCAGAGACCCAGTACTTC.

The V gene is TRBV20-1, the J gene TRBJ2-5; 7 positions agree with TRBD1. CDR1 is DFQATT, CDR2 SNEGSKA, per germline (reference sequence). There are 14 residues in the CDR3. Losses at the gene ends were 3 bases for V and 4 bases for J; bases not matched to a gene: 8. The CDR3 sequence: CSASETGFGETQYF. The CDR3 bases are TGCAGTGCTAGCGAGACAGGGTTTGGAGAGACCCAGTACTTC.

The chain employs TRBV15 and TRBJ1-5; D is possibly TRBD1 (6 bases). The V and J ends lost 5 bases and 0 bases respectively, with 20 bases between them. Germline V gene data show CDR1 as LNHNV and CDR2 as YYDKDF (reference sequence). This CDR3 spans 18 amino acids. CDR3 sequence reads: CATSLAPPGAYSNQPQHF. The CDR3 region has the DNA TGTGCCACCAGCCTGGCCCCCCCAGGGGCTTATAGCAATCAGCCCCAGCATTTT.

The chain couples TRBV11-2 to TRBJ2-1; D not certain. The CDR3 runs to 14 residues. V was trimmed by 6 bases and J by 13 bases, leaving 22 bases between them. CDR1 is SGHAT and CDR2 is FQNNGV in the germline V gene. The CDR3 DNA is TGTGCCAGCAGATTGGCGTCGGCCTCCAATGGACAGTTCTTC. It yields the protein CASRLASASNGQFF.

The sample holds a few counts of this clonotype. V is TRBV27 and J is TRBJ2-1, with TRBD1 as a possible D gene (5 bases). The germline gives CDR1 MNHEY, CDR2 SMNVEV (reference sequence). Trimming removed 2 bases from V and 3 bases from J, with 11 bases in between. The CDR3 runs 15 residues. CDR3 nucleotide sequence: TGTGCCAGCAGTTTAGAGCAGGGCGGCTACAATGAGCAGTTCTTC. Translated, it gives CASSLEQGGYNEQFF.

The chain links TRBV18 to TRBJ2-7; no firm D call. The V end was cut by 1 base, the J end by 5 bases, with 15 bases between. CDR3 length: 15 residues. Germline values: CDR1 KGHSH, CDR2 LQKENI. CDR3 sequence (DNA): TGTGCCAGCTCACCACAGGGTTCGCCGAGACACGAGCAGTACTTC. Amino acids: CASSPQGSPRHEQYF.

Concerning this clonotype: One junction end disagrees with the germline gene, perhaps due to a read error. This sequence joins TRBV10-3 and TRBJ2-3, with D unresolved. The V gene's germline CDR1 is ENHRY and CDR2 SYGVKD. The CDR3 runs 15 residues. The CDR3 spells CAISPEFLSTDTQYF. As DNA, the CDR3 is TGTGCCATCAGTCCGGAATTCCTTAGCACGGATACGCAGTATTTT.

This clonotype occurred a few times. Compared with germline, one end of the junction differs, possibly owing to a read error. The chain couples TRBV27 to TRBJ2-1, with 13 bases matching TRBD2. The CDR3 is made up of 17 amino acids. The germline V gene has CDR1 MNHEY and CDR2 SMNVEV (reference sequence). CDR3 sequence reads: CASSLTGTSGAYSEQFF. The CDR3 nucleotides read TGTGCCAGCAGTTTAACCGGGACTAGCGGGGCGTACAGTGAGCAGTTCTTC.

CDR3 loop: CASSLGTEGEKLFF. In DNA form, the CDR3 reads TGTGCCAGCAGTTTAGGGACAGAGGGTGAAAAACTGTTTTTT. The V and J genes are TRBV12-3 or TRBV12-4 and TRBJ1-4; possibly TRBD1 for D (6 bases). This CDR3 contains 14 residues. V lost 1 base to trimming and J lost 7 bases, with 10 bases between them.

This clonotype was detected ten times or more. The chain joins TRBV28 to TRBJ2-7; D unresolved. V gave up 3 bases and J gave up 4 bases, with 7 bases separating them. This CDR3 is 12 amino acids long. Germline CDR1 is MDHEN and CDR2 is SYDVKM. As DNA, the CDR3 is TGTGCCAGCAGTTTTAGCCCTTACGAGCAGTACTTC. It specifies CASSFSPYEQYF.